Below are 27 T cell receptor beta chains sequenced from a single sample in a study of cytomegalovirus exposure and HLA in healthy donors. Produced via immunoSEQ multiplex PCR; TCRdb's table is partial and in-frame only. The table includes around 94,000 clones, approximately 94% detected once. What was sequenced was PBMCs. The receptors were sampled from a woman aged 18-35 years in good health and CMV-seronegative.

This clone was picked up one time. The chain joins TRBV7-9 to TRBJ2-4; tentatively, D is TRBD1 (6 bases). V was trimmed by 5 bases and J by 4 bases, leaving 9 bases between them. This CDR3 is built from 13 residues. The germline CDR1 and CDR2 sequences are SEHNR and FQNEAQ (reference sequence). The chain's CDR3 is CASSAGQKNIQYF. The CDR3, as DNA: TGTGCCAGCAGCGCTGGACAGAAAAACATTCAGTACTTC.

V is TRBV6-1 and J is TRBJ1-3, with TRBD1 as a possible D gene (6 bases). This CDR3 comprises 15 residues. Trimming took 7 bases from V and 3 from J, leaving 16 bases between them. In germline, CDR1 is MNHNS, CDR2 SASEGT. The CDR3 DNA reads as TGTGCCAGCACCTCCATGGCGACAGGTGGAAACACCATATATTTT. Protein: CASTSMATGGNTIYF.

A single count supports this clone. CDR3 in amino acids: CASSVGPNPGELFF. Here the CDR3 DNA reads TGTGCCAGCAGCGTTGGCCCAAATCCCGGGGAGCTGTTTTTT. The V and J genes are TRBV9 and TRBJ2-2; D is undetermined. CDR3 length: 14 residues. Germline values: CDR1 SGDLS, CDR2 YYNGEE. The ends were cut back, 2 bases at V and 6 bases at J, with 11 bases in the middle.

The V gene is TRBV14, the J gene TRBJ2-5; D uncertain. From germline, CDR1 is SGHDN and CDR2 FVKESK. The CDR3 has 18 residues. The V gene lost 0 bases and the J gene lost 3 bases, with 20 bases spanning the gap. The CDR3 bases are TGTGCCAGCAGCCAAGATCGGCGGCCCTTAAGCACAAAAGAGACCCAGTACTTC. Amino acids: CASSQDRRPLSTKETQYF.

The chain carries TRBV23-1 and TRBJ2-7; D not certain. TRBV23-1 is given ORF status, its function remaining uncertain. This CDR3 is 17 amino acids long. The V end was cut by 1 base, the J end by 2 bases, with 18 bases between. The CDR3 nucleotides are TGCGCCAGCAGTCAATTAGCCCACTTACGTTGGACCTACGAGCAGTACTTC. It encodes CASSQLAHLRWTYEQYF.

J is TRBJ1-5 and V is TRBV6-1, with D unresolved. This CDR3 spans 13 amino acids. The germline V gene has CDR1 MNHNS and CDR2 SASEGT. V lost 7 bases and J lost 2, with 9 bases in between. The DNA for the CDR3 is TGTGCCAGCACGAGGGAGGGCAATCAGCCCCAGCATTTT. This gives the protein CASTREGNQPQHF.

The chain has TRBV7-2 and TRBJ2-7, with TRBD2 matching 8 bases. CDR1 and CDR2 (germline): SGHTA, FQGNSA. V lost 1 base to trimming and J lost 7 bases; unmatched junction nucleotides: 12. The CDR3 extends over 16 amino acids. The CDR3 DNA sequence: TGTGCCAGCAGCTTAGTCCCAGCGGGAGCTGCTTATGAGCAGTACTTC. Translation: CASSLVPAGAAYEQYF.

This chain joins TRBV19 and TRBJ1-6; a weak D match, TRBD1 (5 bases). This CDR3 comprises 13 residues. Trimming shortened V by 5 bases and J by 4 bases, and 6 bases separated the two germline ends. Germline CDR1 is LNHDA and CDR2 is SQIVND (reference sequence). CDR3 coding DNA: TGTGCCAGTAGTCAGGGTTATAATTCACCCCTCCACTTT. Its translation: CASSQGYNSPLHF.

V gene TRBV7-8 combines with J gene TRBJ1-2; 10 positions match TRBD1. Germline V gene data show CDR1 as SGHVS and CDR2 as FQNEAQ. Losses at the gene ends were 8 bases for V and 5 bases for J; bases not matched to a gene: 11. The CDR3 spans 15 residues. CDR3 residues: CASSGTGQGLYGYTF. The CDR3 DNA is TGTGCCAGCTCTGGAACGGGACAGGGGCTTTATGGCTACACCTTC.

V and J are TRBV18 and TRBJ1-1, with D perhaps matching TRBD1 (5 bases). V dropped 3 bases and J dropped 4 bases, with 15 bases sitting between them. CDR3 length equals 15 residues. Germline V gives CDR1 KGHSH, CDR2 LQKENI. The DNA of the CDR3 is TGTGCCAGCTCACCCGCCCCCAGGGCTAGCACTGAAGCTTTCTTT. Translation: CASSPAPRASTEAFF. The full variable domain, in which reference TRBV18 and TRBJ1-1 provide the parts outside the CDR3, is NAGVMQNPRHLVRRRGQEARLRCSPMKGHSHVYWYRQLPEEGLKFMVYLQKENIIDESGMPKERFSAEFPKEGPSILRIQQVVRGDSAAYFCASSPAPRASTEAFFGQGTRLTVV.

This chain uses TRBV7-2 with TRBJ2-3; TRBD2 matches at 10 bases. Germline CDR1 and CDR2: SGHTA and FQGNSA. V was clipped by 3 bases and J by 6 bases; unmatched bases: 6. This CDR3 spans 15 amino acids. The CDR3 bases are TGTGCCAGCAGCTTGGTAGCGGGGGGACCGGATACGCAGTATTTT. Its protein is CASSLVAGGPDTQYF.

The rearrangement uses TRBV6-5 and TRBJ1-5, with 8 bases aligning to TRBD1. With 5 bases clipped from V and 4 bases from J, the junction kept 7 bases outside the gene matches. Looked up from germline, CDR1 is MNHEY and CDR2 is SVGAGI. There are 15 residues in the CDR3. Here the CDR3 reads CASSRFQGANQPQHF. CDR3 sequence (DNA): TGTGCCAGCAGTCGTTTTCAGGGGGCGAATCAGCCCCAGCATTTT.

The CDR3 sequence: CASSPGLVSETQYF. The CDR3 DNA sequence: TGTGCCAGCAGCCCCGGACTAGTAAGTGAGACCCAGTACTTC. This chain uses TRBV9 with TRBJ2-5, with TRBD2 identical over 7 bases. Per the germline V gene, CDR1 is SGDLS and CDR2 is YYNGEE. V lost 4 bases, J lost 5 bases, and 8 bases stayed unmatched. CDR3 length: 14 amino acids.

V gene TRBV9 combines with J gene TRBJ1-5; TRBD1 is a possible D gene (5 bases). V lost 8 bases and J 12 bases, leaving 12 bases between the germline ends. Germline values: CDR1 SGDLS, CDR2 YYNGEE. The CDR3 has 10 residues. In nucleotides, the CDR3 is TGTGCCAGGGACACGGCAATCCAGCATTTT. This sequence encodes CARDTAIQHF.

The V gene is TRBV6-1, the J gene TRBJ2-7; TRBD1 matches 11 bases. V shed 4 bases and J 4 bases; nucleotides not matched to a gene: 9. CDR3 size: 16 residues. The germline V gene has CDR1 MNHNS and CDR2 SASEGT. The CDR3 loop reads CASSGGPGQGVYEQYF. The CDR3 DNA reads TGTGCCAGCAGTGGAGGCCCGGGACAGGGGGTTTACGAGCAGTACTTC.

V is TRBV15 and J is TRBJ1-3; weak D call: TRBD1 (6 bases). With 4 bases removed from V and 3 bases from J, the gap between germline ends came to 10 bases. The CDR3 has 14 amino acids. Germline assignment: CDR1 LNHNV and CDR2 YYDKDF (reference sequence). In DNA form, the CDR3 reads TGTGCCACCAGCAAACAGGGACATGGAAACACCATATATTTT. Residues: CATSKQGHGNTIYF.

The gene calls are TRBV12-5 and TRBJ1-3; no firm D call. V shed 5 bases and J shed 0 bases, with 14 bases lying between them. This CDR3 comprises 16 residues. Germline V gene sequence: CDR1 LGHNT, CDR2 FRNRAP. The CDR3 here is CASGPKTLLSGNTIYF. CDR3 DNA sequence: TGTGCTAGTGGTCCCAAGACACTGCTCTCTGGAAACACCATATATTTT.

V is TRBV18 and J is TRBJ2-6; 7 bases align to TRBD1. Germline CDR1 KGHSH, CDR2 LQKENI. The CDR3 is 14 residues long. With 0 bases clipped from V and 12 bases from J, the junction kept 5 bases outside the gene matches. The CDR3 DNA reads TGTGCCAGCTCACCACCAACAGGGGTCAGCGTCCTGACTTTC. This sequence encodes CASSPPTGVSVLTF. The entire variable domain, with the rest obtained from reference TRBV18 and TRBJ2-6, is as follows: NAGVMQNPRHLVRRRGQEARLRCSPMKGHSHVYWYRQLPEEGLKFMVYLQKENIIDESGMPKERFSAEFPKEGPSILRIQQVVRGDSAAYFCASSPPTGVSVLTFGAGSRLTVL.

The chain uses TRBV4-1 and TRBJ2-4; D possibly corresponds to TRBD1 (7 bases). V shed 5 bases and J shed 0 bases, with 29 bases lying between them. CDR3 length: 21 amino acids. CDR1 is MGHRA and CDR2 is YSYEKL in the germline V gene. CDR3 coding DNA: TGCGCCAGCAGCAGACAGGGATGGAGGGCCCCTGCCCCAATAGCCAAAAACATTCAGTACTTC. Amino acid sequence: CASSRQGWRAPAPIAKNIQYF.

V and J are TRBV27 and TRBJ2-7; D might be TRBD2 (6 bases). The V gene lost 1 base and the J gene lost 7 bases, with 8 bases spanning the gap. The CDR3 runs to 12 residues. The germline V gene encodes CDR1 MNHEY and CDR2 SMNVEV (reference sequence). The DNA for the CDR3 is TGTGCCAGCAGTTTATTAGGGAGGGAGCAGTACTTC. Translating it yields CASSLLGREQYF.

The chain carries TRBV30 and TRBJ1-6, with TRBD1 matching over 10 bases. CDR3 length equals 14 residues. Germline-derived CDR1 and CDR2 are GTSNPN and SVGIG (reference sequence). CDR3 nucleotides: TGTGCGCATACCGGGACAGGGGTCGGTTCACCCCTCCACTTT. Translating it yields CAHTGTGVGSPLHF.

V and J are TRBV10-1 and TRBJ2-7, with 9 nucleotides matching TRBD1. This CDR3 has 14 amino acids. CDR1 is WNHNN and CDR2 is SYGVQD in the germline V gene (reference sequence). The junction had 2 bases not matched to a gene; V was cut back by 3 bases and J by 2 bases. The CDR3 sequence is CASSEGTGPYEQYF. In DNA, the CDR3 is TGCGCCAGCAGTGAAGGGACAGGGCCCTACGAGCAGTACTTC.

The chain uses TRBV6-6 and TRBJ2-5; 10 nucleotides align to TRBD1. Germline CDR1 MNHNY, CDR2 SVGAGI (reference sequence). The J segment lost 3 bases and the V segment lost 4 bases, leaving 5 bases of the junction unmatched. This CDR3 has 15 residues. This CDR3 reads CASSSRDRGEETQYF. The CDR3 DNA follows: TGTGCCAGCAGTTCGCGGGACAGGGGCGAAGAGACCCAGTACTTC.

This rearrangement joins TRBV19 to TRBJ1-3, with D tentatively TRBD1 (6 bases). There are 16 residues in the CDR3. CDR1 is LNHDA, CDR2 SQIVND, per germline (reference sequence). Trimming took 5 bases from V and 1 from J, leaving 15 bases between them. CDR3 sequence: CASSGEQGRSGNTIYF. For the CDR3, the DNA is TGTGCCAGTAGTGGGGAACAGGGCAGGTCTGGAAACACCATATATTTT.

The CDR3 coding sequence is TGTGCCAGCAGTGAATTAGGGGACAGGTTCTATGGCTACACCTTC. Translation gives CASSELGDRFYGYTF. The J gene is TRBJ1-2, the V gene TRBV25-1; 8 bases line up with TRBD1. CDR1 and CDR2 from the germline V gene are MGHDK and SYGVNS. CDR3 length equals 15 residues. With 1 base clipped from V and 4 bases from J, the junction kept 5 bases outside the gene matches.

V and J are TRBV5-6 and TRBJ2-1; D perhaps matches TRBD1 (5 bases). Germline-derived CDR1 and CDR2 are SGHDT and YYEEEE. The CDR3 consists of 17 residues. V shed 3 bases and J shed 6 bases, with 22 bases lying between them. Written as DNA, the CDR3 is TGTGCCAGCAGCTCAACGGTGTGGGAAATAAGGGGCAATGAGCAGTTCTTC. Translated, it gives CASSSTVWEIRGNEQFF.

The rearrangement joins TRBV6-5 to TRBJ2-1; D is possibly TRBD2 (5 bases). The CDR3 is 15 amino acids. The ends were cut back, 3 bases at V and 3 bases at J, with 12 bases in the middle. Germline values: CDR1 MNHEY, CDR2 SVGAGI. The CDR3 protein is CASSYEGPDYNEQFF. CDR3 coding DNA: TGTGCCAGCAGTTATGAGGGTCCCGACTACAATGAGCAGTTCTTC.